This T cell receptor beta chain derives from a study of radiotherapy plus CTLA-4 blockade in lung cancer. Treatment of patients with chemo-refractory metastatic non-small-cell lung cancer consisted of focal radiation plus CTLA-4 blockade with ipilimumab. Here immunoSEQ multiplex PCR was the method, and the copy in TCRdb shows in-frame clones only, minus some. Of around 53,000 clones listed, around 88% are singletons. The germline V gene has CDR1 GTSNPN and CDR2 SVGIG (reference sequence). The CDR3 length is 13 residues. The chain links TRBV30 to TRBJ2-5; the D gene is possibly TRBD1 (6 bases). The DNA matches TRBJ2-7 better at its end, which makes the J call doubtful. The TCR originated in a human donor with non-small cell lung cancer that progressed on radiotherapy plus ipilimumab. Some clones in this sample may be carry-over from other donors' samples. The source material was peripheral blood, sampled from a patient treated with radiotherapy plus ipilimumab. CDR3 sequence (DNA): TGTGCCTGGAATAGGGGGACGTCCTACGAGCAGTACTTC. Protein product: CAWNRGTSYEQYF.